The entry below describes one TCR beta chain. The antigen remains unidentified. Time point of the sample: week 11, during vaccination. Doses comprised 300 ug of mutant IDH1 20-mer peptide each, plus topical imiquimod. Germline V gene sequence: CDR1 SGHNT, CDR2 YENEEA. The CDR3 has 15 residues. The V and J ends lost 0 bases and 8 bases, in that order; junction bases with no gene match: 5. This entry comes from a study of a mutant IDH1 vaccine in newly diagnosed glioma. Turning to the study itself: Treated patients had a mean age of 40.4 years and an approximately 62% male, around 40% female split. Earlier treatment was radiotherapy, temozolomide, or both, with most getting both.

Assay used: immunoSEQ multiplex PCR; TCRdb lists only in-frame clones, some missing. The data show roughly 25,000 clones, 79% seen once. The TCR was taken from a middle-aged man with glioma. The chain combines TRBV11-3 with TRBJ2-1; TRBD2 aligns across 9 bases. The specimen comprised PBMCs, sampled from a glioma patient whose treatment included an IDH1 peptide vaccine. The CDR3 protein is CASSLEGGRAHEQFF. The CDR3 DNA is TGTGCCAGCAGCTTAGAGGGCGGGAGGGCCCATGAGCAGTTCTTC.